The source of this TCR beta chain is a study of cytomegalovirus exposure and HLA in healthy donors. Looked up from germline, CDR1 is SQVTM and CDR2 is ANQGSEA. The CDR3 runs 13 residues. With 0 bases clipped from V and 6 bases from J, the junction kept 5 bases outside the gene matches. Regarding the study as a whole: The authors reported that TCR beta sequences could predict HLA-A and HLA-B alleles. These predictions were accurate for most subjects in the first cohort. A few CMV-associated chains proved CMV antigen-specific in vitro.

13 Jbeta primers and 60 Vbeta primers were used for the PCR. Here immunoSEQ multiplex PCR was the method, and the copy in TCRdb shows in-frame clones only, minus some. The table records about 230,000 clones, around 85% of them present only once. Details on this clone: The antigen remains undetermined.

Sequencing used PBMCs. The TCR originated in a human donor in good health. This chain joins TRBV29-1 and TRBJ2-7; 7 bases fit TRBD2. CDR3 sequence: CSVEDGRFREQYF. DNA of the CDR3: TGCAGCGTTGAAGACGGGAGGTTTCGCGAGCAGTACTTC.